A single sample is the source of the 11 T cell receptor beta chains below, sequenced in a study of control samples from healthy donors and cancer patients. Sequencing used immunoSEQ multiplex PCR; TCRdb keeps in-frame clones, though not all of them. Of 260,000 or so clones in the sample, around 79% were seen once. The material sequenced was PBMCs. All receptors derive from a woman aged 55-70 years with lung cancer.

The J gene is TRBJ2-5, the V gene TRBV6-2 or TRBV6-3; 7 bases are shared with TRBD2. Germline values: CDR1 MNHEY, CDR2 SVGEGT. The CDR3 runs to 14 residues. Trimming took 2 bases from V and 6 from J; bases not matched to a gene: 6. This CDR3 is CASSYVGEGQTQYF. The CDR3, as DNA: TGTGCCAGCAGTTACGTAGGGGAGGGTCAGACCCAGTACTTC.

The rearrangement joins TRBV19 to TRBJ2-3; 10 nucleotides match TRBD2. CDR3 length: 15 residues. Germline lookup yields CDR1 LNHDA and CDR2 SQIVND (reference sequence). J was trimmed by 6 bases and V by 5 bases; bases with no gene match: 8. CDR3 in amino acids: CASSLLAGDVDTQYF. For the CDR3, the DNA is TGTGCCAGTAGTCTCCTAGCGGGGGACGTGGATACGCAGTATTTT.

This clone occurred a few times. The rearrangement uses TRBV5-4 and TRBJ2-7; D perhaps matches TRBD2 (7 bases). The CDR3 loop spans 16 amino acids. CDR1 is SGHNT, CDR2 YYREEE, per germline (reference sequence). Trimming left V 4 bases short and J 4 bases short, with 21 bases between. The CDR3 bases are TGTGCCAGCAGCAGTGGGGGGGCTAGCCGGGAGTACGAGCAGTACTTC. Amino acid sequence: CASSSGGASREYEQYF.

With regard to this clone: Compared with germline, one end of the junction differs, possibly owing to a read error. The V call is TRBV18, the J call TRBJ2-7; TRBD1 matches at 7 bases. Germline V gene sequence: CDR1 KGHSH, CDR2 LQKENI. CDR3 length equals 13 residues. Here the CDR3 reads CASSPPNRGPLDF. In DNA, the CDR3 is TGTGCCAGCTCACCACCGAACAGGGGCCCCCTGGACTTC.

In this sample, this clone turned up a few times. This chain uses TRBV5-1 with TRBJ2-3, with D tentatively TRBD2 (6 bases). V dropped 0 bases and J dropped 2 bases, with 10 bases sitting between them. This CDR3 spans 15 amino acids. CDR1 and CDR2 from the germline V gene are SGHRS and YFSETQ. The CDR3 region has the DNA TGCGCCAGCAGCTTGGCCTCTAGCGTCACAGATACGCAGTATTTT. This translates into CASSLASSVTDTQYF.

This sequence joins TRBV19 and TRBJ2-3; possibly TRBD2 for D (5 bases). The V gene's germline CDR1 is LNHDA and CDR2 SQIVND (reference sequence). V gave up 7 bases and J gave up 3 bases, with 8 bases separating them. The CDR3 is 12 residues long. The DNA of the CDR3 is TGTGCCAGTAAGTCGGGGACAGATACGCAGTATTTT. Protein product: CASKSGTDTQYF. The whole variable domain, filled in from reference TRBV19 and TRBJ2-3, reads DGGITQSPKYLFRKEGQNVTLSCEQNLNHDAMYWYRQDPGQGLRLIYYSQIVNDFQKGDIAEGYSVSREKKESFPLTVTSAQKNPTAFYLCASKSGTDTQYFGPGTRLTVL.

V is TRBV5-1 and J is TRBJ2-5; 10 bases agree with TRBD2. The CDR3 covers 14 residues. V was clipped by 0 bases and J by 4 bases; unmatched bases: 0. The germline CDR1 and CDR2 sequences are SGHRS and YFSETQ. The CDR3 sequence is CASSLGLAGETQYF. CDR3 bases: TGCGCCAGCAGCTTGGGACTAGCGGGAGAGACCCAGTACTTC.

CDR3 loop: CASGQGMNTEAFF. The DNA for the CDR3 is TGCGCCAGCGGACAGGGGATGAACACTGAAGCTTTCTTT. The chain is built from TRBV5-1 and TRBJ1-1, with TRBD1 matching 9 bases. V shed 7 bases and J 0 bases; nucleotides not matched to a gene: 1. The CDR3 is 13 residues long. In germline, CDR1 is SGHRS, CDR2 YFSETQ.

This clone was detected once. This chain joins TRBV3-1 (or the pseudogene TRBV3-2) and TRBJ1-4; maybe TRBD1 (5 bases). Germline V CDR1 and CDR2: LGHDT, YNNKEL (reference sequence). Trimming left V 1 base short and J 4 bases short, with 13 bases between. This CDR3 has 16 amino acids. CDR3 in amino acids: CASSQAGGLGNEKLFF. CDR3 nucleotide sequence: TGTGCCAGCAGCCAAGCCGGGGGGTTGGGTAATGAAAAACTGTTTTTT.

This clone came up once. The V and J genes are TRBV19 and TRBJ1-1; a possible D gene is TRBD1 (6 bases). There are 16 residues in the CDR3. From germline, CDR1 is LNHDA and CDR2 SQIVND (reference sequence). V dropped 4 bases and J dropped 2 bases, with 17 bases sitting between them. The CDR3 DNA reads TGTGCCAGTAGTACGGGGGGGCAACGGATTAACACTGAAGCTTTCTTT. Its translation is CASSTGGQRINTEAFF.

For this clone: The junction departs from germline at one end; a sequencing error may be responsible. Additional DNA sequences in this sample encode the identical CDR3. This chain uses TRBV9 with TRBJ1-5; TRBD1 matches 7 bases. CDR3 length: 14 amino acids. Per the germline V gene, CDR1 is SGDLS and CDR2 is YYNGEE. CDR3 amino acids: CASSVTGTGQPQHF. CDR3 coding DNA: TGTGCCAGTAGCGTGACAGGGACCGGCCAGCCCCAGCATTTT.